This TCR beta chain stems from a study of blood T cell repertoires in COVID-19. Across the study: Material from acute and convalescent COVID-19 was sourced from the United States, Italy and Spain.

The V gene's germline CDR1 is SNHLY and CDR2 FYNNEI. The CDR3 spans 16 residues. Between the trimmed V and J ends, which lost 4 bases and 4 bases, there was a span of 17 bases. Sequenced by immunoSEQ multiplex PCR; TCRdb stores in-frame clones only, minus some. The sample includes about 230,000 clones, 70% to 90% of them seen just once. One Seattle source followed patients from active infection through their disease course. The chain combines TRBV2 with TRBJ1-5; D is perhaps TRBD1 (6 bases). The specimen sequenced was peripheral blood. The receptor was derived from a man under 40 with COVID-19, enrolled during active disease. CDR3 nucleotides: TGTGCCAGCAGTGGAAGGGGGGGCCGTTCTAATCAGCCCCAGCATTTT. The encoded protein is CASSGRGGRSNQPQHF. Full variable domain (remainder filled in from reference TRBV2 and TRBJ1-5): EPEVTQTPSHQVTQMGQEVILRCVPISNHLYFYWYRQILGQKVEFLVSFYNNEISEKSEIFDDQFSVERPDGSNFTLKIRSTKLEDSAMYFCASSGRGGRSNQPQHFGDGTRLSIL.